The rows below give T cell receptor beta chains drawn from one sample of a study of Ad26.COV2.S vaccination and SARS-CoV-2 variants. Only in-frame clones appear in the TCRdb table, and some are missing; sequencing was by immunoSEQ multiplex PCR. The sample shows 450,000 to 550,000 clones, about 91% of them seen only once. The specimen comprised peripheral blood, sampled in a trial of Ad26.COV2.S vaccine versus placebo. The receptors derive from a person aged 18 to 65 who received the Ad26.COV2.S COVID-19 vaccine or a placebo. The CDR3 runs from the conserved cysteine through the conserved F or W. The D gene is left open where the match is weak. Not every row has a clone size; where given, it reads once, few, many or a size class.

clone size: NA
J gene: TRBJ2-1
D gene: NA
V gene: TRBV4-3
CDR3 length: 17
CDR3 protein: CASSQDHFQSSYNEQFF
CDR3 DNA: TGCGCCAGCAGCCAAGATCACTTCCAGAGCTCCTACAATGAGCAGTTCTTC

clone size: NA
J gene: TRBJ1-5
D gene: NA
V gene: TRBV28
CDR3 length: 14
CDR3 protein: CASTTTWGYQPQHF
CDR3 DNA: TGTGCCAGCACAACCACTTGGGGGTATCAGCCCCAGCATTTT

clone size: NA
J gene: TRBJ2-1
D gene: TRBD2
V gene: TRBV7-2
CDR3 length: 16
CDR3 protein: CASSTPSGGAINEQFF
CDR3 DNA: TGTGCCAGCAGCACCCCTAGCGGGGGGGCCATCAATGAGCAGTTCTTC

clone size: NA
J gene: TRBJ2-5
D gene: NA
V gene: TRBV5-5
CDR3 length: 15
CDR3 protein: CASRWIPEGPETQYF
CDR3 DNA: TGTGCCAGCAGATGGATTCCAGAGGGGCCAGAGACCCAGTACTTC

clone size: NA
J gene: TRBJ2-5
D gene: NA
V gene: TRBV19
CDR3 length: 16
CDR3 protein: CASSIGGAGAGGTQYF
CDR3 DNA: TGTGCCAGTAGTATAGGAGGCGCAGGGGCCGGGGGGACCCAGTACTTC

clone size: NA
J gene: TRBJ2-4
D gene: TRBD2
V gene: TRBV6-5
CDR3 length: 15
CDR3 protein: CASSRESAGGDIQYF
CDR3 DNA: TGTGCCAGCAGCCGAGAGTCAGCGGGAGGGGACATTCAGTACTTC

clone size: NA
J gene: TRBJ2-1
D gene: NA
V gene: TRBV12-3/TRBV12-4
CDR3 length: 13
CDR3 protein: CASSLVGGGAEFF
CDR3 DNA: NA

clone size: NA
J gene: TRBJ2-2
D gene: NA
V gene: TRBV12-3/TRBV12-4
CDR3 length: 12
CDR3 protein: CASSWETGELFF
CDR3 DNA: TGTGCCAGCAGTTGGGAAACCGGGGAGCTGTTTTTT

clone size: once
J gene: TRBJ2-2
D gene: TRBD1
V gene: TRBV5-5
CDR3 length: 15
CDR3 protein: CASSLDRVWSGELFF
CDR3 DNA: TGTGCCAGCAGCTTAGACAGGGTCTGGTCCGGGGAGCTGTTTTTT

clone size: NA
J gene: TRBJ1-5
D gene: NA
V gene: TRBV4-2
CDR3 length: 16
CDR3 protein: CASSQEEGLGNQPQHF
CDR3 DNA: TGTGCCAGCAGCCAAGAGGAGGGGCTGGGCAATCAGCCCCAGCATTTT

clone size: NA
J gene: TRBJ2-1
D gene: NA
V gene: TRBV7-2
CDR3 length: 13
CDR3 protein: CASSEQGYNEQFF
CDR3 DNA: TGTGCCAGCAGCGAACAGGGCTACAATGAGCAGTTCTTC

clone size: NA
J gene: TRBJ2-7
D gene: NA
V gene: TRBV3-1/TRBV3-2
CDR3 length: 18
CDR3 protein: CASSQDRLGTKVRYEQYF
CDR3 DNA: TGTGCCAGCAGCCAAGATCGTTTAGGGACGAAAGTTCGCTACGAGCAGTACTTC

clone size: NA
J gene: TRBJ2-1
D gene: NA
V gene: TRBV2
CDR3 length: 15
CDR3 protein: CASSVWESSYNEQFF
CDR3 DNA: TGTGCCAGCAGTGTATGGGAGAGCTCCTACAATGAGCAGTTCTTC

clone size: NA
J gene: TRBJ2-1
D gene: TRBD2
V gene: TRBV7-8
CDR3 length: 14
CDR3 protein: CASSSSGRANEQFF
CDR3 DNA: TGTGCCAGCAGTTCTAGCGGGAGGGCCAATGAGCAGTTCTTC

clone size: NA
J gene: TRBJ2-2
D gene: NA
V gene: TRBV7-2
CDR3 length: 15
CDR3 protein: CASSVDRRAAGELFF
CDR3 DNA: TGTGCCAGCAGCGTAGACCGGCGCGCGGCCGGGGAGCTGTTTTTT

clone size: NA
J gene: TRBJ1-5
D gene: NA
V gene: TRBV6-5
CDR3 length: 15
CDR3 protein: CATTRDGDSNQPQHF
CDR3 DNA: TGTGCCACCACAAGGGACGGAGATAGCAATCAGCCCCAGCATTTT

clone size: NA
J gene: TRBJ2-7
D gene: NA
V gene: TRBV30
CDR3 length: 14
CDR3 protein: CAWSTGPGQPEQYF
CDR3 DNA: TGTGCCTGGAGTACCGGACCGGGACAACCCGAGCAGTACTTC

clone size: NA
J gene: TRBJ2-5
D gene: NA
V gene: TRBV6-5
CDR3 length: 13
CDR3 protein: CASSRNRLETQYF
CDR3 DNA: TGTGCCAGCAGTAGGAACAGGTTGGAGACCCAGTACTTC

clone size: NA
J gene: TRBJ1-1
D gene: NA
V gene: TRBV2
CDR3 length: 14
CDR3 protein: CASREQGRNTEAFF
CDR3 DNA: TGTGCCAGCAGGGAACAGGGCAGGAACACTGAAGCTTTCTTT

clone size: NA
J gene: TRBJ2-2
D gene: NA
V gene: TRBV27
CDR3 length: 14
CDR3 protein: CASNRRVDTGELFF
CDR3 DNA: TGTGCCAGCAACAGGAGGGTTGACACCGGGGAGCTGTTTTTT

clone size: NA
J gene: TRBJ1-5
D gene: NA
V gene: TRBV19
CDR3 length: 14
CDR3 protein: CASSIGRAKQPQHF
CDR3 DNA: TGTGCCAGTAGTATCGGCAGGGCTAAACAGCCCCAGCATTTT

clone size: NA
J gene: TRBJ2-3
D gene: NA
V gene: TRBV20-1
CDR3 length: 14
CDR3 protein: CSASPGPSTDTQYF
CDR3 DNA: TGCAGTGCAAGTCCGGGACCCAGCACAGATACGCAGTATTTT

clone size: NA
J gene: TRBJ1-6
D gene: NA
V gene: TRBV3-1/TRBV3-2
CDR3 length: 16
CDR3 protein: CASSQTTGPANSPLHF
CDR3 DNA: TGTGCCAGCAGCCAAACTACCGGGCCAGCTAATTCACCCCTCCACTTT

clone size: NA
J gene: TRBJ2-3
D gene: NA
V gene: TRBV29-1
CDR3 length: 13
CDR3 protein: CSLRQPLTDTQYF
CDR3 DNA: TGCAGCCTTAGACAGCCCCTCACAGATACGCAGTATTTT

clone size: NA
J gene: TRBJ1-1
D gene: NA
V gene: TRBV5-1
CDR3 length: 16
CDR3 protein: CASSRDVGVRGPEAFF
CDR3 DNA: TGCGCCAGCAGCCGTGATGTGGGGGTCCGGGGCCCTGAAGCTTTCTTT

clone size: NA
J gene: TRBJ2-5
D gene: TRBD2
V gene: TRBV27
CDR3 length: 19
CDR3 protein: CASSFRVALRLAEQETQYF
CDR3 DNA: TGTGCCAGCAGTTTCAGGGTCGCCCTTAGACTAGCCGAGCAAGAGACCCAGTACTTC

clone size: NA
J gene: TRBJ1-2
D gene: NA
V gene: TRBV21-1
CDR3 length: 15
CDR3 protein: CASPPENAINYGYTF
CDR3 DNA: TGTGCCAGCCCCCCAGAGAATGCCATTAACTATGGCTACACCTTC

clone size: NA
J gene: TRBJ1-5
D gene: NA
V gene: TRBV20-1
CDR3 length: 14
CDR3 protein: CSASRDSSNQPQHF
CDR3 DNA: TGCAGTGCTAGTAGGGATAGTAGCAATCAGCCCCAGCATTTT

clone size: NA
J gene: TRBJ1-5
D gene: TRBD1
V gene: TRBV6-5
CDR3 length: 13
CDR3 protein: CASGTGGLQPQHF
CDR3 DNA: TGTGCCAGCGGGACAGGGGGCCTTCAGCCCCAGCATTTT

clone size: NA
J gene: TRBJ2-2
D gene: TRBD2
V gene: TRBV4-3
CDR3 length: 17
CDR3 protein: CASSQGVWEGNTGELFF
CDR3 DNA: TGCGCCAGCAGCCAAGGGGTTTGGGAGGGGAACACCGGGGAGCTGTTTTTT

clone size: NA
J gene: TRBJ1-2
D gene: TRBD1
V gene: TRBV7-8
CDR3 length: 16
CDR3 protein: CASSLYSRGLIDGYTF
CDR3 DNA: TGTGCCAGCAGCTTGTATTCCAGGGGGCTAATTGATGGCTACACCTTC

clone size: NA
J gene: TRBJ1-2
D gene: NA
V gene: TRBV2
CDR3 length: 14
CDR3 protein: CASRPQEGPYGYTF
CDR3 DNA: TGTGCCAGCAGGCCCCAAGAGGGGCCCTATGGCTACACCTTC

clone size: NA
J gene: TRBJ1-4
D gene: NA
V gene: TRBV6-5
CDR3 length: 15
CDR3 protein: CASSYSPGMSEKLFF
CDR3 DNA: TGTGCCAGCAGTTACAGTCCGGGAATGAGTGAAAAACTGTTTTTT